This TCR beta chain derives from a study of beta chain features in type 1 diabetes. Overall study results and limits: More deletions and fewer insertions at VDJ junctions were seen in type 1 diabetes patients. All four CD4+ subsets from Type 1 diabetes patients carried moderately but significantly shorter TCRB CDR3s. For patients and controls alike, PCR might favor shorter templates to the same degree. A closer apparent resemblance between naive, central memory and Treg TCRB repertoires was seen in patients than in healthy donors.

V shed 3 bases, J shed 5 bases, and the junction held 10 bases outside the gene matches. The CDR3 runs to 17 residues. CDR1 SQVTM and CDR2 ANQGSEA come from the germline V gene. Sorting with CD45RO/CCR7/CD25/CD127/CD95/CD27 yielded naive, central memory, regulatory and stem-like memory CD4+ cells. What was sequenced were expressed TCRB transcripts, since all of the isolated RNA had been reverse transcribed. The assay was immunoSEQ multiplex PCR, and TCRdb's table has in-frame clones only and misses some. The sample comprises around 250,000 clones, over 11% of which are singletons, and just under 0.02% rests with the top ten. Points on this clone: Antigen unknown.

The specimen sequenced was naive CD4+ T cells from blood. The TCR comes from a young man with type 1 diabetes. The chain employs TRBV29-1 and TRBJ2-7; 16 positions match TRBD2. The DNA of the CDR3 is TGCAGCGTTGATGCTCGGGGACTAGCGGGAGGGCCTCACGAGCAGTACTTC. As protein: CSVDARGLAGGPHEQYF.